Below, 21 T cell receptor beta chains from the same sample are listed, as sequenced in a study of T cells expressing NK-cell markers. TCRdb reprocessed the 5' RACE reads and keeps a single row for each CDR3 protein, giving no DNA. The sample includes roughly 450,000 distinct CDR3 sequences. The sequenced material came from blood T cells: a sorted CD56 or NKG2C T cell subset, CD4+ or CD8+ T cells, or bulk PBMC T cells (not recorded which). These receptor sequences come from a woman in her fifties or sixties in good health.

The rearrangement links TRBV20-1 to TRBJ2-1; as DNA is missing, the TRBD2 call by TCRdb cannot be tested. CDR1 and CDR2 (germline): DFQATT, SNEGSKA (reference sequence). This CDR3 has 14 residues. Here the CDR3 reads CSARETSGGDEQFF.

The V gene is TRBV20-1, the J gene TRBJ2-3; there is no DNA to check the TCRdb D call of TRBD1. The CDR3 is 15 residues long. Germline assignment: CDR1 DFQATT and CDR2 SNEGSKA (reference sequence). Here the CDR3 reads CSPRDTQIHSDTQYF.

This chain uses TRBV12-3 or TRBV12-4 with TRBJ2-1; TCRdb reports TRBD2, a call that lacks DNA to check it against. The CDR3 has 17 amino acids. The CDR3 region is CASSQPLGLVARNEQFF.

CDR3 sequence reads: CASSLDGTSGRGGDNEQFF. The chain combines TRBV7-6 with TRBJ2-1; the D call of TRBD2 rests on TCRdb alone, since no DNA is present to check it. From germline, CDR1 is SGHVS and CDR2 FNYEAQ. CDR3 length: 19 amino acids.

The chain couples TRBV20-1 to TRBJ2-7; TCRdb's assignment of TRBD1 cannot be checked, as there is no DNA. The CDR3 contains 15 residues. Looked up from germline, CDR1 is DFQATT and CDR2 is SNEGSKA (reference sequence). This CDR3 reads CSARGTSTGPSEQYF.

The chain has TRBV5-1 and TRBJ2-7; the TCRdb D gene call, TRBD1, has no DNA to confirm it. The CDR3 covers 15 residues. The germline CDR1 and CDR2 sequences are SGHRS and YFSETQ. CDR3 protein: CASSLGPGNIYEQYF.

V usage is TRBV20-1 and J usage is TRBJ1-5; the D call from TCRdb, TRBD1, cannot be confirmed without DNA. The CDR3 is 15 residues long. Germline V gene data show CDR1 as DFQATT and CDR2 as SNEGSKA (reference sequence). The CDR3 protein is CSAVLGDRSNQPQHF.

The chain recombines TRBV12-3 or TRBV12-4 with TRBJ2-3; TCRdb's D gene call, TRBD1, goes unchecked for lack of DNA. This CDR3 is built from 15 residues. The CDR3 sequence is CASSFGGTKTDTQYF.

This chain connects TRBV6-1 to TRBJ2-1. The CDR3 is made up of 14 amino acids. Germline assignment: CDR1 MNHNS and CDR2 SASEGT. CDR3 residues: CASSEVPVVNEQFF.

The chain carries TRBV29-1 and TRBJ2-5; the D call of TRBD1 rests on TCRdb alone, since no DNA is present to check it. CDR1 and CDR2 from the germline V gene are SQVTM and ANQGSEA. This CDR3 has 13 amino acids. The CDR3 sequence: CSTQRAVQETQYF.

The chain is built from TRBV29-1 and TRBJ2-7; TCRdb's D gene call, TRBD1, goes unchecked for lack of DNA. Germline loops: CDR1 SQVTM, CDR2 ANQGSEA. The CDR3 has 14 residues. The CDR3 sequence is CSVAWGQGEYEQYF.

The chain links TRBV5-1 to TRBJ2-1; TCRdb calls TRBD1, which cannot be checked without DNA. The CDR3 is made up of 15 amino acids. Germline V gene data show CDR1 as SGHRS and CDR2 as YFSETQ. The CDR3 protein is CASSLVGRDYNEQFF.

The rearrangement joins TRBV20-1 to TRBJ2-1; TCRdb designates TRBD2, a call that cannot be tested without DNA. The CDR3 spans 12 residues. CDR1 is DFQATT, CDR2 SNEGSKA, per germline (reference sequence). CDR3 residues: CSARTRNNEQFF.

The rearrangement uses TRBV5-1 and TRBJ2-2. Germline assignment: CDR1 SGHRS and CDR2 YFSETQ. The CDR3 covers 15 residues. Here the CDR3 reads CASIWGSKNTGELFF. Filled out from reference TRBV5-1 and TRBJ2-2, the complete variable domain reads KAGVTQTPRYLIKTRGQQVTLSCSPISGHRSVSWYQQTPGQGLQFLFEYFSETQRNKGNFPGRFSGRQFSNSRSEMNVSTLELGDSALYLCASIWGSKNTGELFFGEGSRLTVL.

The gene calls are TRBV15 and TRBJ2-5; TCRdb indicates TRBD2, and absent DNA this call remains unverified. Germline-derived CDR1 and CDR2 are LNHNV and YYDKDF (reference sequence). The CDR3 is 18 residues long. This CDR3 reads CATSRSLAGEEFRETQYF.

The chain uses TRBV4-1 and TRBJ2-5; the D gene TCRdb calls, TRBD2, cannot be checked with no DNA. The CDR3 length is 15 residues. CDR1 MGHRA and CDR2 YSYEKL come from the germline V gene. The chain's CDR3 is CASSQDQREGETQYF.

The CDR3 is CASSYGGFVGYTF. The V call is TRBV6-5, the J call TRBJ1-2; the TCRdb D gene call, TRBD1, has no DNA to confirm it. This CDR3 is 13 amino acids long. CDR1 is MNHEY, CDR2 SVGAGI, per germline.

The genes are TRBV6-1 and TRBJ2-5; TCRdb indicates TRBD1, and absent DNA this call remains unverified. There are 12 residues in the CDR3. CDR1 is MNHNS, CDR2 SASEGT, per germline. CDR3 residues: CASSDEGVTQYF.

Here the CDR3 reads CASRVSGAYSREQYF. The V and J genes are TRBV6-5 and TRBJ2-7; lacking DNA, the TRBD1 call made by TCRdb goes unchecked. CDR3 length equals 15 residues. Germline V gene sequence: CDR1 MNHEY, CDR2 SVGAGI.

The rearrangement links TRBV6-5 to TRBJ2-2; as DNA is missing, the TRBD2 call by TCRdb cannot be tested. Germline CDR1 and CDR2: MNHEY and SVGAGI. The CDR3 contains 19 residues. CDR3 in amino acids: CASSTRLAGASGYTGELFF.

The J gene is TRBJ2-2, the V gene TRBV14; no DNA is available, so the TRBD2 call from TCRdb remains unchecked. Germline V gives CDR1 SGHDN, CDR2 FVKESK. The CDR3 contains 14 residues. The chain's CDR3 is CASSPDLGTGELFF.